This T cell receptor (beta chain) comes out of a study of cytomegalovirus exposure and HLA in healthy donors. With 60 Vbeta and 13 Jbeta primers, the PCR was carried out. Produced via immunoSEQ multiplex PCR; TCRdb's table is partial and in-frame only. The sample shows about 200,000 clones, over 75% of them seen only once. This CDR3 comprises 17 residues. Germline V gene lookup returns CDR1 KGHSH and CDR2 LQKENI. V shed 3 bases, J shed 4 bases, and the junction held 6 bases outside the gene matches. The V call is TRBV18, the J call TRBJ2-6, with 10 bases identical to TRBD1. The source is a girl aged 2 to 10 in good health and CMV-seronegative. Sequencing was performed on PBMCs. The CDR3 sequence is CASSPDRGPRGANVLTF. Here the CDR3 DNA reads TGTGCCAGCTCACCCGACAGGGGGCCGAGGGGGGCCAACGTCCTGACTTTC.